Following are 3 T cell receptor beta chains from one sample sequenced in a study of blood T cell repertoires in COVID-19. Profiled with immunoSEQ multiplex PCR; TCRdb holds only in-frame clones, not every one. Found here are about 200,000 clones, 85% to 90% of them singletons; the top ten hold over 4.5%. Sequencing used peripheral blood. The source of these receptors is a man aged 80 or over with acute or convalescent COVID-19.

This clone was detected once. The V and J genes are TRBV19 and TRBJ2-3; 9 bases agree with TRBD2. CDR1 and CDR2 from the germline V gene are LNHDA and SQIVND (reference sequence). The CDR3 length is 15 residues. Germline trimming cut 7 bases from V and 3 bases from J; bases unmatched to any gene: 8. The CDR3 loop is CASTYSGRRTDTQYF. CDR3 DNA sequence: TGTGCCAGTACTTATAGCGGGAGAAGGACAGATACGCAGTATTTT.

This clone was found a few times. The V gene is TRBV30, the J gene TRBJ1-1; D is unclear. CDR3 length: 13 amino acids. Germline V gene lookup returns CDR1 GTSNPN and CDR2 SVGIG (reference sequence). V shed 3 bases and J shed 1 base, with 9 bases lying between them. This CDR3 reads CAWSPGENTEAFF. CDR3 in DNA: TGTGCCTGGAGCCCGGGAGAGAACACTGAAGCTTTCTTT.

The chain uses TRBV19 and TRBJ2-1; 7 nucleotides align to TRBD1. Germline CDR1 is LNHDA and CDR2 is SQIVND (reference sequence). The CDR3 is 16 residues long. V was clipped by 4 bases and J by 3 bases; unmatched bases: 9. DNA of the CDR3: TGTGCCAGTAGTAGGTCCGGGACAGTTGACTACAATGAGCAGTTCTTC. Its protein is CASSRSGTVDYNEQFF.